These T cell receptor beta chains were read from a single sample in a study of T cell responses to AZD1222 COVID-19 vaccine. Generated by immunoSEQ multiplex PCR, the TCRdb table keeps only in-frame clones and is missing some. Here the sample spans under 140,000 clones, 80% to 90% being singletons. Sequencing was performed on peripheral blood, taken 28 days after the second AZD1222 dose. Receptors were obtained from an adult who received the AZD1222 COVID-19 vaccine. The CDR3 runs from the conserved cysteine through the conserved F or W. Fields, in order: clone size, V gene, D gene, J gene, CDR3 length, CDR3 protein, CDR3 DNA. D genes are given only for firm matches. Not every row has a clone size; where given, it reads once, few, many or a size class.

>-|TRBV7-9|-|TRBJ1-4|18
CASSLRTDRFATNEKLFF
TGTGCCAGCAGCTTAAGGACAGACAGATTTGCAACTAATGAAAAACTGTTTTTT
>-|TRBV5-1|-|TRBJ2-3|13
CASSSPGGDTQYF
TGCGCCAGCAGCTCCCCAGGTGGAGATACGCAGTATTTT
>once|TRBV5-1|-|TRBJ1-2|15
CASSPLQGSHRGYTF
TGCGCCAGCAGCCCCTTACAGGGTTCCCATCGTGGCTACACCTTC
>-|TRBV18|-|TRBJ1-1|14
CASSPVRGNTEAFF
TGTGCCAGCTCCCCGGTCCGGGGGAACACTGAAGCTTTCTTT
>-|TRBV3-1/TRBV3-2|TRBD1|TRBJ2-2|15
CASSQAGGKAGELFF
TGTGCCAGCAGCCAAGCAGGGGGCAAGGCCGGGGAGCTGTTTTTT
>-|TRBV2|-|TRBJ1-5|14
CASSEVPGWQPQHF
TGTGCCAGCAGTGAAGTGCCAGGGTGGCAGCCCCAGCATTTT
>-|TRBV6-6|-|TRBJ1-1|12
CASSRQQDEAFF
TGTGCCAGCAGCAGACAGCAGGATGAAGCTTTCTTT
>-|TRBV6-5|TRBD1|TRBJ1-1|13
CASSGQPGGKAFF
TGTGCCAGCTCGGGACAGCCAGGGGGGAAAGCTTTCTTT
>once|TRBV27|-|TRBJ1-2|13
CASGFGAGYGYTF
TGTGCCAGCGGCTTTGGGGCAGGCTATGGCTACACCTTC
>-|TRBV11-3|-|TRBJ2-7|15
CASSLDRGRDSEQYF
TGTGCCAGCAGCTTAGATCGTGGACGAGATAGCGAGCAGTACTTC
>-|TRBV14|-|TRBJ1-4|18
CASTSSLGGGATNEKLFF
TGTGCCAGCACCAGCTCGTTGGGAGGAGGCGCGACTAATGAAAAACTGTTTTTT
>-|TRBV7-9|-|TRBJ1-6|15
CASSSYSGYNSPLHF
TGTGCCAGCAGCTCTTATTCGGGCTATAATTCACCCCTCCACTTT
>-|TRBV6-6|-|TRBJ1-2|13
CASSYTRREPYTF
TGTGCCAGCAGTTACACCAGGAGGGAGCCCTACACCTTC
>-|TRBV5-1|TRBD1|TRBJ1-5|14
CASSSGTGGQPQHF
TGCGCCAGCAGCTCAGGGACAGGAGGACAGCCCCAGCATTTT
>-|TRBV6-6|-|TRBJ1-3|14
CASSTVSSGNTIYF
TGTGCCAGCAGTACGGTGTCCTCTGGAAACACCATATATTTT
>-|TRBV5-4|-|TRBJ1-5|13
CASSLAGHQPQHF
TGTGCCAGCAGCTTGGCGGGGCATCAGCCCCAGCATTTT
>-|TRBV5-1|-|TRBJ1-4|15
CASSLTGATNEKLFF
TGCGCCAGCAGCTTAACAGGTGCAACTAATGAAAAACTGTTTTTT
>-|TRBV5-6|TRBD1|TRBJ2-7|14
CASSTGQGAREQYF
TGTGCCAGCAGCACGGGACAGGGGGCGCGAGAGCAGTACTTC
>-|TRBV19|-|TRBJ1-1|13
CASSIERAAEAFF
TGTGCCAGTAGTATAGAAAGGGCCGCGGAGGCTTTCTTT
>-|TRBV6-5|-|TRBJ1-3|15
CASRPSGTGGNTIYF
TGTGCCAGCAGGCCCTCCGGGACGGGAGGAAACACCATATATTTT
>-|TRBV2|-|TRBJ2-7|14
CASSEEGHSYEQYF
TGTGCCAGCAGTGAGGAGGGTCACTCCTACGAGCAGTACTTC
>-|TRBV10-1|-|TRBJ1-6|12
CASSEGSSPLHF
TGCGCCAGCAGTGAGGGCAGCTCACCCCTCCACTTT
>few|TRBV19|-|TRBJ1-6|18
CASSTGALAEDHISPLHF
TGTGCCAGTAGTACGGGGGCCCTGGCGGAGGACCACATTTCACCCCTCCACTTT
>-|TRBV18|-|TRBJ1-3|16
CASSAWDTNSGNTIYF
TGTGCCAGCTCAGCTTGGGACACCAACTCTGGAAACACCATATATTTT
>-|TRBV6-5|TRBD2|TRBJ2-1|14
CATLGGGGYNEQFF
TGTGCCACCCTTGGTGGGGGGGGCTACAATGAGCAGTTCTTC
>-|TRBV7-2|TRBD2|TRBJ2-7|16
CASSLTSGRAGYEQYF
TGTGCCAGCAGCTTAACTAGCGGGAGGGCCGGCTACGAGCAGTACTTC
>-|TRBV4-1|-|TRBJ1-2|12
CASSQDPPPYTF
TGCGCCAGCAGCCAAGATCCTCCGCCCTACACCTTC
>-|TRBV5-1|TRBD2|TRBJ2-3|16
CASSPAWTSGTDTQYF
TGCGCCAGCAGCCCAGCCTGGACTAGCGGCACAGATACGCAGTATTTT
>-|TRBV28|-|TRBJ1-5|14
CASSRGGIGQPQHF
TGTGCCAGCAGCCGAGGGGGAATTGGTCAGCCCCAGCATTTT
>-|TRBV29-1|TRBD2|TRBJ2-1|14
CSVEGAGIYNEQFF
TGCAGCGTTGAAGGAGCGGGGATTTACAATGAGCAGTTCTTC
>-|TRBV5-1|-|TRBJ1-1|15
CASSPGVGANTEAFF
TGCGCCAGCAGCCCTGGCGTGGGGGCAAACACTGAAGCTTTCTTT
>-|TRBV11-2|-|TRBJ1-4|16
CASSSLGVGLNEKLFF
TGTGCCAGCAGCTCCCTCGGAGTGGGTTTAAATGAAAAACTGTTTTTT
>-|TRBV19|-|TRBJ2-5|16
CASSTQTSSFGVTQYF
TGTGCCAGTAGTACCCAGACAAGCTCCTTTGGGGTGACCCAGTACTTC
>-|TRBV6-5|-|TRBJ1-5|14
CASGGGWSNQPQHF
TGTGCCAGCGGCGGGGGATGGAGCAATCAGCCCCAGCATTTT
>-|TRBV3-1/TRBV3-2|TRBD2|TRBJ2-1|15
CASSQVGRGDNEQFF
TGTGCCAGCAGCCAAGTTGGGCGGGGGGACAATGAGCAGTTCTTC
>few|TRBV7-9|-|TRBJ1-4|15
CASSPLPGSNEKLFF
TGTGCCAGCAGCCCCCTGCCGGGAAGTAATGAAAAACTGTTTTTT
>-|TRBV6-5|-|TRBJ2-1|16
CASSYSTGLLYNEQFF
TGTGCCAGCAGTTACTCGACAGGACTTCTCTACAATGAGCAGTTCTTC
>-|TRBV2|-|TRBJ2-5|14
CASKGLPTAGTQYF
TGTGCCAGCAAGGGCCTCCCAACCGCCGGGACCCAGTACTTC
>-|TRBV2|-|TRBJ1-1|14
CASSSTSGVTEAFF
TGTGCCAGCAGCTCTACTTCAGGGGTGACTGAAGCTTTCTTT
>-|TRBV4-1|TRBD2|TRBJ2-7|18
CASSSRPPTSGTNYEQYF
TGCGCCAGCAGCTCCAGACCCCCGACTAGCGGGACTAATTACGAGCAGTACTTC
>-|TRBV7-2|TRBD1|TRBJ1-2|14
CASSTWTGQHGYTF
TGTGCCAGCAGCACCTGGACAGGCCAACATGGCTACACCTTC
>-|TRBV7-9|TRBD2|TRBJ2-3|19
CASSFPTSGSSPSTDTQYF
TGTGCCAGCAGCTTCCCCACTAGCGGGAGTAGTCCTAGCACAGATACGCAGTATTTT
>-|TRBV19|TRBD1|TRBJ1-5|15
CASRRQGQDDQPQHF
TGTGCCAGTAGGCGACAGGGGCAGGATGATCAGCCCCAGCATTTT
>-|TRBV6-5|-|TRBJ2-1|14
CASSYSGAGAPPFF
TGTGCCAGCAGTTACTCAGGGGCGGGGGCCCCTCCGTTCTTC
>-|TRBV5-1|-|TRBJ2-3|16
CASSLKTSSRTDTQYF
TGCGCCAGCAGCTTGAAAACCTCCAGTCGGACAGATACGCAGTATTTT
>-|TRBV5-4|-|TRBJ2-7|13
CASSLQGSYEQYF
TGTGCCAGCAGCCTACAGGGCTCCTACGAGCAGTACTTC
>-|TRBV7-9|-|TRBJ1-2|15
CASSLDQGADYGYTF
TGTGCCAGCAGCTTAGATCAGGGCGCGGACTATGGCTACACCTTC
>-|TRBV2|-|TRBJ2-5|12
CASRVWQETQYF
TGTGCCAGCAGGGTATGGCAAGAGACCCAGTACTTC
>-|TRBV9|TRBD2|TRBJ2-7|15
CASSILAGGLHEQYF
TGTGCCAGCAGCATACTAGCGGGGGGGCTCCACGAGCAGTACTTC
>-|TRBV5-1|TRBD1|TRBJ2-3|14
CASSGTASTDTQYF
TGCGCCAGCAGCGGGACAGCCAGCACAGATACGCAGTATTTT
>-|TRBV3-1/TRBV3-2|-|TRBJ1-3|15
CASSQRGGGGNTIYF
TGTGCCAGCAGCCAAAGGGGGGGCGGTGGAAACACCATATATTTT
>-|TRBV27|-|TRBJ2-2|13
CASSLAYTGELFF
TGTGCCAGCAGTTTAGCCTACACCGGGGAGCTGTTTTTT
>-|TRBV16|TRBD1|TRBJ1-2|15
CASSQSGQGVDGYTF
TGTGCCAGCAGCCAATCGGGACAGGGCGTCGATGGCTACACCTTC
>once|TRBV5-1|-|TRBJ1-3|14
CASSSGGGGNTIYF
TGCGCCAGCAGCTCTGGGGGTGGCGGAAACACCATATATTTT
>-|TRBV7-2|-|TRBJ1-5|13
CASSRQGGQPQHF
TGTGCCAGCAGCCGCCAGGGAGGTCAGCCCCAGCATTTT
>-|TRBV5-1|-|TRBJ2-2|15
CASANAHSNTGELFF
TGCGCCAGCGCTAACGCCCATTCGAACACCGGGGAGCTGTTTTTT